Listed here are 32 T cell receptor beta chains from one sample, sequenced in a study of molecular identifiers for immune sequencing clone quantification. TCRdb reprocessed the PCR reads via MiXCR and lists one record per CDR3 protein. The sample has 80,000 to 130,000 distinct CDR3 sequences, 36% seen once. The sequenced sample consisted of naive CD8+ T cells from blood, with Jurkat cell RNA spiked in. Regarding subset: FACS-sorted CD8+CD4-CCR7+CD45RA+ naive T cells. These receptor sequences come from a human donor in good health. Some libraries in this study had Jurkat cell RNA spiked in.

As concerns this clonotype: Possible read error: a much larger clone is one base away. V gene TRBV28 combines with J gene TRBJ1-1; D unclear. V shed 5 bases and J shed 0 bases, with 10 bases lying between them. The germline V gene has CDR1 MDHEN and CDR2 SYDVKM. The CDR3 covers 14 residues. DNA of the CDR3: TGTGCCAGCAGTAACGGACGGTTGAACACTGAAGCTTTCTTT. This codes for CASSNGRLNTEAFF.

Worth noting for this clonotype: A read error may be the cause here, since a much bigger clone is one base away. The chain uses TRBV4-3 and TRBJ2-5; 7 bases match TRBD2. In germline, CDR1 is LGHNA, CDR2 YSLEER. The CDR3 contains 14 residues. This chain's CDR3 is CASSPSSGQGTQYF. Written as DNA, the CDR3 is TGCGCCAGCAGCCCCTCTAGCGGCCAAGGGACCCAGTACTTC.

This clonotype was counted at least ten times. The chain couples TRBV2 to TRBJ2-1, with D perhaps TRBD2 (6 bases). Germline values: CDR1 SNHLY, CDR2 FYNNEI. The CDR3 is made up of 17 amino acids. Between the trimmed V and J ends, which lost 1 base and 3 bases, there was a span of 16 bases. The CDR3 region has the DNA TGTGCCAGCAGTGAAGATACGAGCGGGTTCCTCTACAATGAGCAGTTCTTC. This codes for CASSEDTSGFLYNEQFF.

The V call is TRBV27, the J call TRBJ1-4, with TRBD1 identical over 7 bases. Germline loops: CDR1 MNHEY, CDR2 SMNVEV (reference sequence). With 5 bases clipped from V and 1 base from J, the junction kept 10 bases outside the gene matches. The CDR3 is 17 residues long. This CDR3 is CASSPQTGRETNEKLFF. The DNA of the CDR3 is TGTGCCAGCAGTCCCCAGACAGGGAGGGAAACTAATGAAAAACTGTTTTTT.

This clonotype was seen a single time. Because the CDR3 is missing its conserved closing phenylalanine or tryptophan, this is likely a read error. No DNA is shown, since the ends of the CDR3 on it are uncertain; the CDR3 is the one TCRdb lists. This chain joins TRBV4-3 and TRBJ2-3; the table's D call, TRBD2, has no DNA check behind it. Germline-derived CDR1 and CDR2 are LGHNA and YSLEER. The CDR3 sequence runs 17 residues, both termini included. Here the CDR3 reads CASSQEVVAGFTDTRYY.

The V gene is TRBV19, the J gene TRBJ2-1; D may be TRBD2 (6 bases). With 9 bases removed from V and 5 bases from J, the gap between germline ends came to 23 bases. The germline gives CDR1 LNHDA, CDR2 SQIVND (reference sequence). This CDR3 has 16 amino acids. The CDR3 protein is CASQYRDSSMNNEQFF. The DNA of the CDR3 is TGTGCCAGCCAATATCGGGACTCAAGCATGAACAATGAGCAGTTCTTC.

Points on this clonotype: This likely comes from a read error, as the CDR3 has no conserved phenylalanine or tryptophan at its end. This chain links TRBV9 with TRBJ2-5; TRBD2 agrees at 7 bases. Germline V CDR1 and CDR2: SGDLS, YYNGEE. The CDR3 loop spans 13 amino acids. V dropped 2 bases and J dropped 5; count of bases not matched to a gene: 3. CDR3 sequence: CASSVGAGETQYI. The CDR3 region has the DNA TGTGCCAGCAGCGTCGGAGCGGGGGAGACCCAGTACATC.

The CDR3 sequence: CASSTSGKQFF. The CDR3 DNA reads TGTGCCAGCAGCACTTCAGGCAAGCAGTTCTTC. The chain couples TRBV12-3 or TRBV12-4 to TRBJ2-1; D unclear. V was trimmed by 6 bases and J by 11 bases, leaving 11 bases between them. This CDR3 comprises 11 residues.

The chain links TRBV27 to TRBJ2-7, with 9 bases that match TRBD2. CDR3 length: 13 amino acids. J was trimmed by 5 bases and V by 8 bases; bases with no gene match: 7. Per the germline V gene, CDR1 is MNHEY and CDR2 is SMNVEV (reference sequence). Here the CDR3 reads CASSGSGRNEQYF. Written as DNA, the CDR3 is TGTGCCAGCTCTGGCAGCGGGAGGAACGAGCAGTACTTC.

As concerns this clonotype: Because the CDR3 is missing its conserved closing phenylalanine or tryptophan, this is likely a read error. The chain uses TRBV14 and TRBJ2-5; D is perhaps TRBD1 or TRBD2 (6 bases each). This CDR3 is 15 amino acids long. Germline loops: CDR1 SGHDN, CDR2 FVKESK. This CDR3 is CASSHGWGAQEPQYY. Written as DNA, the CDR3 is TGTGCCAGCAGCCATGGATGGGGGGCCCAAGAGCCCCAGTACTAC.

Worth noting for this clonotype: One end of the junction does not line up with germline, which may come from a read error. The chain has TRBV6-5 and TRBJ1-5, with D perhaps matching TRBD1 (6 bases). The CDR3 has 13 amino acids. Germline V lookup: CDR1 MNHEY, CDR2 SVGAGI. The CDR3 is CAPRGSSKQPQHF. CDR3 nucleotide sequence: TGTGCCCCCAGGGGTAGTAGCAAGCAGCCCCAGCATTTT.

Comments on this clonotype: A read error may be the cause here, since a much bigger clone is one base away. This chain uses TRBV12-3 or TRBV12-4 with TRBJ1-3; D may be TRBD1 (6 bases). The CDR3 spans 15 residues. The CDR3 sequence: CASRTGGTTGNTTYF. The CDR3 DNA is TGTGCCAGCAGGACCGGGGGGACAACTGGAAACACCACATATTTT.

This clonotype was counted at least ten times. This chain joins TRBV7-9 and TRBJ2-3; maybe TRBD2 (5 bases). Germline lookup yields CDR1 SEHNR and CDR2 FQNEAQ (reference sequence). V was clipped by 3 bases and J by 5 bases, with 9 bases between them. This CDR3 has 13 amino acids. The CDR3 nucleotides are TGTGCCAGCAGCTTTGACTATGAAGATACGCAGTATTTT. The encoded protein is CASSFDYEDTQYF.

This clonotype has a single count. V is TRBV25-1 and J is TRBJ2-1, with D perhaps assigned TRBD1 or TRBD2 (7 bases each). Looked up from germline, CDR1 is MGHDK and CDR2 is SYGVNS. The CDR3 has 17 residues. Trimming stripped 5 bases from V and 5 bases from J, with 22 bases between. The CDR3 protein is CASSKGVGGGIHNEQFF. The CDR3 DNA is TGTGCCAGCAGTAAGGGGGTGGGAGGGGGCATCCACAATGAGCAGTTCTTC.

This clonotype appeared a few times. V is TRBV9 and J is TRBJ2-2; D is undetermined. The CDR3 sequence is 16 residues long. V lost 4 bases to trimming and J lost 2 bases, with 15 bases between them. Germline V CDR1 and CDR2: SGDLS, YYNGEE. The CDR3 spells CASSLPRAANTGELFF. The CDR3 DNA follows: TGTGCCAGCAGCCTACCAAGGGCGGCCAACACCGGGGAGCTGTTTTTT. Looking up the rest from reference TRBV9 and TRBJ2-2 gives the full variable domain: DSGVTQTPKHLITATGQRVTLRCSPRSGDLSVYWYQQSLDQGLQFLIQYYNGEERAKGNILERFSAQQFPDLHSELNLSSLELGDSALYFCASSLPRAANTGELFFGEGSRLTVL.

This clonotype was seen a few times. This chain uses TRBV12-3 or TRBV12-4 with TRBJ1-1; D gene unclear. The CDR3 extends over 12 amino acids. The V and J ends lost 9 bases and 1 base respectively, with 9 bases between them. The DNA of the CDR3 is TGTGCCAGTTCGAGATCGAACACTGAAGCTTTCTTT. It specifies CASSRSNTEAFF.

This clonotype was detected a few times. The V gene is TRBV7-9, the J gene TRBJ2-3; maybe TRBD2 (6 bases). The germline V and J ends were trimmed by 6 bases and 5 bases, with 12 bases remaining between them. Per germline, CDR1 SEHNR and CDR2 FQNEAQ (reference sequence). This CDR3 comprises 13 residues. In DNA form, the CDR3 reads TGTGCCAGCAGACGGGACTTTGAAGATACGCAGTATTTT. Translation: CASRRDFEDTQYF.

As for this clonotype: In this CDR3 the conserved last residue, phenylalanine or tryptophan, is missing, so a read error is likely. The DNA of the CDR3 is TGTGCCAGCAGCCCAGGGGAGACCCAGTACCTC. Its translation is CASSPGETQYL. V and J are TRBV12-3 or TRBV12-4 and TRBJ2-5, with a tentative D call TRBD1 (5 bases). The CDR3 length is 11 residues. The V gene lost 6 bases and the J gene lost 5 bases, with 7 bases spanning the gap.

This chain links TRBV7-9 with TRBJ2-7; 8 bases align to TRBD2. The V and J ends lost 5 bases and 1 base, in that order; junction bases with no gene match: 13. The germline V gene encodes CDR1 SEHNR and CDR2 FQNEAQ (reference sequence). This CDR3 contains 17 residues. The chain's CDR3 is CASSPSRPGTSSYEQYF. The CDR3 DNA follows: TGTGCCAGCAGCCCATCCCGTCCCGGGACTAGTTCCTACGAGCAGTACTTC. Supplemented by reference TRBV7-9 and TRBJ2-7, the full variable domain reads DTGVSQNPRHKITKRGQNVTFRCDPISEHNRLYWYRQTLGQGPEFLTYFQNEAQLEKSRLLSDRFSAERPKGSFSTLEIQRTEQGDSAMYLCASSPSRPGTSSYEQYFGPGTRLTVT.

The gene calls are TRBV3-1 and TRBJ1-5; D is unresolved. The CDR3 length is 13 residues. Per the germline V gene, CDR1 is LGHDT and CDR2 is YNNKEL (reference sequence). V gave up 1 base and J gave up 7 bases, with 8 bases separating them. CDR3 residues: CASSQVPRQPQHF. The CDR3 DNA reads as TGTGCCAGCAGCCAAGTTCCCCGGCAGCCCCAGCATTTT. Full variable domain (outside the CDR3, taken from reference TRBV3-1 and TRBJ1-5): DTAVSQTPKYLVTQMGNDKSIKCEQNLGHDTMYWYKQDSKKFLKIMFSYNNKELIINETVPNRFSPKSPDKAHLNLHINSLELGDSAVYFCASSQVPRQPQHFGDGTRLSIL.

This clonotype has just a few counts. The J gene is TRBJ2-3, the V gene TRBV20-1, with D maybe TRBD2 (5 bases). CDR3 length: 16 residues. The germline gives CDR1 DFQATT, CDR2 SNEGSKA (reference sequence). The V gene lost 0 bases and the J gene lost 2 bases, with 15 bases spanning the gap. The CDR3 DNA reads TGCAGTGCTAGAGATCACGGGGTCCTCATCACAGATACGCAGTATTTT. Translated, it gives CSARDHGVLITDTQYF.

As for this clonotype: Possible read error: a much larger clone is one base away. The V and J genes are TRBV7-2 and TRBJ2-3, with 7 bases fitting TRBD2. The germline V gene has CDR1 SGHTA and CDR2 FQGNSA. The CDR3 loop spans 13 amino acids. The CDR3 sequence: CASRSGNTDTQNF. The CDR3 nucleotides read TGTGCCAGCAGAAGCGGGAATACAGATACGCAGAATTTT.

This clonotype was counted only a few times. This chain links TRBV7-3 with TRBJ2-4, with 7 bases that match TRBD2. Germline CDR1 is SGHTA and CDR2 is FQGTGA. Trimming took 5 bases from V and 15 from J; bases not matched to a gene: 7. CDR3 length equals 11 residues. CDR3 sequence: CASSDGLVMYF. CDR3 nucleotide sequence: TGTGCCAGCAGCGACGGACTAGTGATGTACTTC.

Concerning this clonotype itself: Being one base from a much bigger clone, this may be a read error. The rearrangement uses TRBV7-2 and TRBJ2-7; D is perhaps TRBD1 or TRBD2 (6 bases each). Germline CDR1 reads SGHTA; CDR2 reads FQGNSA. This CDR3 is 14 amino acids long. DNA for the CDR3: TGTGCCAGCTGCTTGGGGGGCCTAGGGGGAGAGCAGTACTTC. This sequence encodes CASCLGGLGGEQYF.

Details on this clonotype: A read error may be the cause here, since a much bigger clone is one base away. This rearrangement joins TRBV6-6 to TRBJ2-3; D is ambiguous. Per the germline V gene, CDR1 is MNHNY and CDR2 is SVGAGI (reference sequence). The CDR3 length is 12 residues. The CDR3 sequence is CAGSRHADTQYF. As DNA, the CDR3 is TGTGCCGGCAGCCGACATGCAGATACGCAGTATTTT.

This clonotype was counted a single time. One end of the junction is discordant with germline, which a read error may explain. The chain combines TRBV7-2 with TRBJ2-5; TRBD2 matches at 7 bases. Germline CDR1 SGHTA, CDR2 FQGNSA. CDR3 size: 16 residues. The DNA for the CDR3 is TGTGCCAGCAGCCCAATCGGATTAGCGGCGGGAGAGTCCCAGTACTTC. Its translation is CASSPIGLAAGESQYF.

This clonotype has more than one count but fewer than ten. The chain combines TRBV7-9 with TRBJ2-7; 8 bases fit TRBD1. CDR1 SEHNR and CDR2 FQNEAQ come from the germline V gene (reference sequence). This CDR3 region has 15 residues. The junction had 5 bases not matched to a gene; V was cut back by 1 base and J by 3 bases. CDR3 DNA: TGTGCCAGCAGCTTAGGCAGGGGGCAGGTCTACGAGCAGTACTTC. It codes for CASSLGRGQVYEQYF.

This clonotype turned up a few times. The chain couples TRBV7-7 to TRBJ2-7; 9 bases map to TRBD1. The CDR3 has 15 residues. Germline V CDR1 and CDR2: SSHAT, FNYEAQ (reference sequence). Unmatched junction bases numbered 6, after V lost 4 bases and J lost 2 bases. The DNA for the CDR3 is TGTGCCAGCAGCTCCGGACAGGGGTTCCCCTACGAGCAGTACTTC. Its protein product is CASSSGQGFPYEQYF.

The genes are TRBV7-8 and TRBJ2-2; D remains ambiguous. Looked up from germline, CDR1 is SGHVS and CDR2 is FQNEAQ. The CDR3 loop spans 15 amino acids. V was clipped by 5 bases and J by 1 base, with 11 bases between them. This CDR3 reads CASSPRVGNTGELFF. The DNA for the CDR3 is TGTGCCAGCAGCCCCCGGGTGGGGAACACCGGGGAGCTGTTTTTT.

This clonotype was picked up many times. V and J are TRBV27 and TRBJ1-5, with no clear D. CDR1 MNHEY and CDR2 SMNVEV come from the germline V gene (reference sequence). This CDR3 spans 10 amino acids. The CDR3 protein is CASGIQPQHF. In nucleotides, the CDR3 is TGTGCGTCTGGTATCCAGCCCCAGCATTTT.

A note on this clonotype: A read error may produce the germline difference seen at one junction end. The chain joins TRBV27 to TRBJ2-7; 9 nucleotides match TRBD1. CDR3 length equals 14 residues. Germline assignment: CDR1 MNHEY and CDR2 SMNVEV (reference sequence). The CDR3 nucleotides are TGTGCCAGCAGTTCCGGGACAGGGTCGGGCGAGCTGTACTTC. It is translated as CASSSGTGSGELYF.

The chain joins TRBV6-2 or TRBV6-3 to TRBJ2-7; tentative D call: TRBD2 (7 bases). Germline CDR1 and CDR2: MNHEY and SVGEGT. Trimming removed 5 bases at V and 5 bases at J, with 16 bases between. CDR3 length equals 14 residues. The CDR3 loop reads CASSTAGALDEQYF. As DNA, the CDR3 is TGTGCCAGCAGTACCGCGGGGGCGCTTGACGAGCAGTACTTC.